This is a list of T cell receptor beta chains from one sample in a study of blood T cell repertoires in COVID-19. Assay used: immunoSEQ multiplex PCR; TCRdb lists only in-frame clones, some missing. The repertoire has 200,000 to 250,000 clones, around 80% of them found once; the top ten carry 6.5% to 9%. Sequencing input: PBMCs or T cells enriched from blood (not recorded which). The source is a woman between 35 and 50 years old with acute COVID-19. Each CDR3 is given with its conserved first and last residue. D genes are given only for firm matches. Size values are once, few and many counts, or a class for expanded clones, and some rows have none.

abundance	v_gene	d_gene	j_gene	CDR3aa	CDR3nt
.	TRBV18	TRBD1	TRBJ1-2	CASSPSGGDYGYTF	TGTGCCAGCTCACCATCAGGGGGAGATTATGGCTACACCTTC
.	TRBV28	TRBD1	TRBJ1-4	CASTRTGEEKLFF	TGTGCCAGCACCCGGACAGGGGAGGAAAAACTGTTTTTT
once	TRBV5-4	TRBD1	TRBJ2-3	CASSSSGGYTQYF	TGTGCCAGCAGCTCGTCAGGGGGCTATACGCAGTATTTT
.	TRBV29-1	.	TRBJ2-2	CSVVEFTGELFF	TGCAGCGTTGTGGAGTTCACCGGGGAGCTGTTTTTT
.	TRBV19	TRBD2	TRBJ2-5	CASSMGTSGRAETQYF	TGTGCCAGTAGTATGGGGACTAGCGGGAGAGCGGAGACCCAGTACTTC
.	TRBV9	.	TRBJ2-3	CASSVAPGVGDTQYF	TGTGCCAGCAGCGTAGCTCCGGGGGTGGGGGATACGCAGTATTTT
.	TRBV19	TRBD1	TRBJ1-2	CASSIDQQGANGYTF	TGTGCCAGTAGTATAGATCAACAGGGGGCTAATGGCTACACCTTC
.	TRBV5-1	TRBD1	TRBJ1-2	CASSLDGTEVYGYTF	TGCGCCAGCAGCTTGGACGGGACAGAGGTCTATGGCTACACCTTC
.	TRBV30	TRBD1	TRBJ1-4	CAWSVKSWTGLATNEKLFF	TGTGCCTGGAGTGTAAAAAGTTGGACAGGGCTTGCAACTAATGAAAAACTGTTTTTT
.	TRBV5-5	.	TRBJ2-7	CASSPRGGSYEQYF	TGTGCCAGCAGCCCTAGGGGGGGCTCCTACGAGCAGTACTTC
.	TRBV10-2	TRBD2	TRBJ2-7	CASGSLAGASYEQYF	TGCGCCAGCGGATCATTAGCGGGGGCCTCCTACGAGCAGTACTTC
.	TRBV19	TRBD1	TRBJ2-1	CASSTKGQITLNEQFF	TGTGCCAGTAGTACAAAGGGACAGATTACCTTAAATGAGCAGTTCTTC
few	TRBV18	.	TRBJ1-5	CASSRGNSNQPQHF	TGTGCCAGCTCAAGGGGGAATAGCAATCAGCCCCAGCATTTT
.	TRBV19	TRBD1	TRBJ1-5	CASSTRTGLNQPQHF	TGTGCCAGTAGTACCCGGACAGGCCTCAATCAGCCCCAGCATTTT
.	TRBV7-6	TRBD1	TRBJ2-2	CASSSTGTGNTGELFF	TGTGCCAGCAGCTCCACCGGGACAGGGAACACCGGGGAGCTGTTTTTT
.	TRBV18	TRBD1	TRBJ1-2	CASSPGQGKNYGYTF	TGTGCCAGCTCACCTGGACAGGGTAAAAACTATGGCTACACCTTC
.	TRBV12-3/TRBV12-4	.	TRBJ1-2	CASSLDTSYGYTF	TGTGCCAGCAGTTTAGACACCTCCTATGGCTACACCTTC
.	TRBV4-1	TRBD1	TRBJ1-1	CASSPGQGATEAFF	TGCGCCAGCAGCCCGGGACAGGGGGCGACTGAAGCTTTCTTT
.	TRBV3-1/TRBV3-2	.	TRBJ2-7	CASSQTSLYEQYF	TGTGCCAGCAGCCAAACTAGCCTATACGAGCAGTACTTC
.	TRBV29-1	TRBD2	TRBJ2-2	CSVSGRAIGELFF	TGCAGCGTTAGCGGGAGGGCCATCGGGGAGCTGTTTTTT
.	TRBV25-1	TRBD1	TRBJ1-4	CASSEGTGKEKLFF	TGTGCCAGCAGTGAAGGGACAGGGAAGGAAAAACTGTTTTTT
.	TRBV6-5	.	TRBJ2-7	CASISRDTASYEQYF	TGTGCCAGTATTTCCCGGGACACGGCCTCCTACGAGCAGTACTTC
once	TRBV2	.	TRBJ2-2	CASSESRSNTGELFF	TGTGCCAGCAGTGAATCGCGGTCGAACACCGGGGAGCTGTTTTTT
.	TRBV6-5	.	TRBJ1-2	CASKIPAPNYGYTF	TGTGCCAGCAAGATCCCCGCGCCTAACTATGGCTACACCTTC
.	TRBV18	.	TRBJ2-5	CASSPAAETQYF	TGTGCCAGCTCACCAGCGGCCGAGACCCAGTACTTC
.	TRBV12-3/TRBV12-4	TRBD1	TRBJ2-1	CASSADRGFVQFF	TGTGCCAGCAGCGCCGACAGGGGGTTTGTGCAGTTCTTC
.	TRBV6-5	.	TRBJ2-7	CASRRDSHEQYF	TGTGCCAGCAGGAGGGACTCCCACGAGCAGTACTTC
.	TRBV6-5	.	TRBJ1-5	CASKQGSANQPQHF	TGTGCCAGCAAGCAGGGGAGTGCCAATCAGCCCCAGCATTTT
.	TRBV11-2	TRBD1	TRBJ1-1	CASSPLTGRYTEAFF	TGTGCCAGCAGCCCCCTGACAGGGAGGTACACTGAAGCTTTCTTT
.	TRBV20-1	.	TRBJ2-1	CSASSGRPLYNEQFF	TGCAGTGCTAGTTCTGGGAGGCCCCTTTACAATGAGCAGTTCTTC
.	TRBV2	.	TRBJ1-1	CASSAIMNTEAFF	TGTGCCAGCAGTGCAATCATGAACACTGAAGCTTTCTTT